The rows below give T cell receptor beta chains drawn from one sample of a study of CXCR3-negative and CXCR3-positive naive CD8 T cells. Each CDR3 protein gets one entry in TCRdb, which reprocessed the 5' RACE reads and gives no DNA. The sample totals tens of thousands of distinct CDR3 sequences. Sequencing was performed on naive CXCR3+ CD8+ T cells from blood. These receptors were taken from a human donor in good health. Some clones in this sample may be carry-over from other donors' samples. Each CDR3 is given with its conserved first and last residue. The order of the fields is V gene, CDR3 length, J gene, CDR3 protein.

V: TRBV9
length: 13
J: TRBJ2-3
CDR3: CASSVAGLDTQYF

V: TRBV5-1
length: 17
J: TRBJ2-3
CDR3: CASSLATIAGGTDTQYF

V: TRBV15
length: 13
J: TRBJ2-1
CDR3: CATSSGAYNEQFF

V: TRBV11-2
length: 16
J: TRBJ2-7
CDR3: CASSSRIAGGTYEQYF

V: TRBV9
length: 15
J: TRBJ2-1
CDR3: CASSAGTSGYNEQFF

V: TRBV28
length: 13
J: TRBJ2-5
CDR3: CASSFWGKETQYF

V: TRBV11-3
length: 13
J: TRBJ2-3
CDR3: CASSPTPSDTQYF

V: TRBV6-5
length: 18
J: TRBJ2-2
CDR3: CASSPGLAGGPKGGELFF

V: TRBV12-3/TRBV12-4
length: 14
J: TRBJ1-4
CDR3: CASSWGGGVEKLFF

V: TRBV11-2
length: 14
J: TRBJ2-1
CDR3: CASSLEIPRAEQFF

V: TRBV5-1
length: 13
J: TRBJ2-7
CDR3: CATRDTLSYEQYF

V: TRBV12-5
length: 13
J: TRBJ1-1
CDR3: CASGFRGDAEAFF

V: TRBV21-1
length: 19
J: TRBJ2-2
CDR3: CASSGRHPGLAENTGELFF

V: TRBV20-1
length: 19
J: TRBJ2-1
CDR3: CSARPIPTGAGALYNEQFF

V: TRBV5-4
length: 13
J: TRBJ2-1
CDR3: CASSFYSYNEQFF

V: TRBV5-1
length: 15
J: TRBJ2-7
CDR3: CASSRGTGEVDEQYF

V: TRBV6-4
length: 14
J: TRBJ2-3
CDR3: CASSEGDSTDTQYF

V: TRBV20-1
length: 14
J: TRBJ2-7
CDR3: CSARDGRTEYEQYF

V: TRBV7-9
length: 12
J: TRBJ2-7
CDR3: CASSLRSYEQYF

V: TRBV18
length: 14
J: TRBJ2-1
CDR3: CASSPRPPGYEQFF

V: TRBV6-5
length: 15
J: TRBJ2-2
CDR3: CASTFMETNTGELFF

V: TRBV4-3
length: 13
J: TRBJ2-1
CDR3: CASSQGRGGEQFF

V: TRBV21-1
length: 13
J: TRBJ2-5
CDR3: CARTDRGCETQYF

V: TRBV5-1
length: 15
J: TRBJ1-2
CDR3: CASSPFKTGGNGYTF

V: TRBV19
length: 16
J: TRBJ1-1
CDR3: CASSPYVGDLNTEAFF

V: TRBV7-9
length: 12
J: TRBJ1-4
CDR3: CASSLEGEKLFF

V: TRBV4-1
length: 16
J: TRBJ2-1
CDR3: CASSQVSGGTNNEQFF

V: TRBV12-3/TRBV12-4
length: 14
J: TRBJ2-7
CDR3: CASSWSRQANEQYF

V: TRBV6-4
length: 14
J: TRBJ2-3
CDR3: CASSDGGGTDTQYF

V: TRBV10-3
length: 14
J: TRBJ2-2
CDR3: CASGAGLSTGELFF

V: TRBV15
length: 15
J: TRBJ2-1
CDR3: CATSSGAGEGNEQFF